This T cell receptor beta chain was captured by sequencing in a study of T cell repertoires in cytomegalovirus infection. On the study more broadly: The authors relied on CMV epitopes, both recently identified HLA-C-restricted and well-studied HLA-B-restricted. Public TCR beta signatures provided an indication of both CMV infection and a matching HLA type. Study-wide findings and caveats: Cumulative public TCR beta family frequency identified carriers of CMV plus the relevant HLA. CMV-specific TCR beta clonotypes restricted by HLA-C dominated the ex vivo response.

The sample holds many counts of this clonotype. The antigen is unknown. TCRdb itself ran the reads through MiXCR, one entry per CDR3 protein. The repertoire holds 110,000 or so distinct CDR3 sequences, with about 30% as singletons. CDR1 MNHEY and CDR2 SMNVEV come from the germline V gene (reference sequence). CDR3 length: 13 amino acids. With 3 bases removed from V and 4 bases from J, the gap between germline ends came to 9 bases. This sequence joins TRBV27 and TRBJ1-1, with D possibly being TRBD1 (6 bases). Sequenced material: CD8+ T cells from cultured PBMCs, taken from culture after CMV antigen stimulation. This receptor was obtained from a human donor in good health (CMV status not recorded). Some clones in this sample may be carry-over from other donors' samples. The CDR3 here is CASSLGRGTEAFF. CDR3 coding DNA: TGTGCCAGCAGTTTGGGCAGGGGCACTGAAGCTTTCTTT.